These T cell receptor beta chains were read from a single sample in a study of T-cell memory formation after mild COVID-19. Each CDR3 protein gets one entry after TCRdb re-called the 5' RACE reads with MiXCR. The table has 470,000 or so distinct CDR3 sequences, about a sixth seen once; the top ten hold about 22%. The sequencing sample was made of PBMCs or a T cell subset sorted from them (not recorded which). The receptors were gathered from a man in his late teens or twenties who had mild COVID-19 (a few samples of this study predate the infection). Cell type and time point are not known. Both conserved end residues are part of each CDR3. Fields, in order: V gene, clone size, J gene, D gene, CDR3 protein, CDR3 DNA. A D gene is named only where the DNA matches it firmly. Clone size appears in some rows only: once, few, many, or a class for an expanded clone.

TRBV6-2/TRBV6-3	.	TRBJ2-1	.	CASSYSKDSYNEQFF	TGTGCCAGCAGTTACTCTAAAGACAGCTACAATGAGCAGTTCTTC
TRBV3-1	.	TRBJ2-2	TRBD1	CASSRGQGYGELFF	TGTGCCAGCAGCCGGGGACAGGGTTACGGGGAGCTGTTTTTT
TRBV7-6	.	TRBJ2-5	TRBD2	CASSFSGAPGETQYF	TGTGCCAGCAGCTTCAGCGGGGCCCCTGGGGAGACCCAGTACTTC
TRBV4-3	few	TRBJ2-1	TRBD2	CASSQRGGLDEQFF	TGCGCCAGCAGCCAACGGGGGGGCCTGGATGAGCAGTTCTTC
TRBV5-1	few	TRBJ2-3	TRBD1	CASSWTGRSTDTQYF	TGCGCCAGCAGCTGGACAGGACGTAGCACAGATACGCAGTATTTT
TRBV20-1	.	TRBJ2-2	.	CSARDPTGGTGELFF	TGCAGTGCTAGAGACCCTACGGGCGGCACCGGGGAGCTGTTTTTT
TRBV7-9	.	TRBJ2-1	.	CASSLAGNAAHEQFF	TGTGCCAGCAGCTTAGCAGGGAACGCCGCTCATGAGCAGTTCTTC
TRBV3-1	few	TRBJ2-2	TRBD2	CASSGLAGNGELFF	TGTGCCAGCTCGGGGTTAGCGGGGAACGGGGAGCTGTTTTTT
TRBV25-1	.	TRBJ2-1	.	CASSEFGVDEQFF	TGTGCCAGCAGTGAATTTGGGGTGGATGAGCAGTTCTTC
TRBV6-2/TRBV6-3	few	TRBJ2-3	TRBD1	CASSYGTGEVDTQYF	TGTGCCAGCAGTTACGGGACAGGGGAGGTAGATACGCAGTATTTT
TRBV12-3/TRBV12-4	few	TRBJ2-5	.	CASTKGRGGETQYF	TGTGCCAGCACCAAAGGCAGGGGCGGAGAGACCCAGTACTTC
TRBV20-1	.	TRBJ2-5	.	CSARRGDSQETQYF	TGCAGTGCCCGGCGGGGGGACAGCCAAGAGACCCAGTACTTC
TRBV5-1	few	TRBJ2-7	.	CASSLTGNYGYEQYF	TGCGCCAGCAGCTTGACCGGGAACTACGGCTACGAGCAGTACTTC
TRBV7-8	.	TRBJ2-4	.	CASSFLQEPIAKNIQYF	TGTGCCAGCAGCTTCTTACAGGAACCTATAGCCAAAAACATTCAGTACTTC
TRBV12-3/TRBV12-4	.	TRBJ1-6	.	CASSAHEGGFINSPLHF	TGTGCCAGCAGTGCCCATGAGGGGGGCTTTATCAATTCACCCCTCCACTTT
TRBV29-1	.	TRBJ2-1	TRBD2	CSVRLAVNNEQFF	TGCAGCGTCCGACTAGCGGTAAACAATGAGCAGTTCTTC
TRBV5-1	few	TRBJ2-3	TRBD1	CASRSGQAGTDTQYF	TGCGCCAGCAGATCGGGACAGGCTGGCACAGATACGCAGTATTTT
TRBV3-1	many	TRBJ1-6	.	CASSQVTADSPLHF	TGTGCCAGCAGCCAGGTGACAGCCGATTCACCCCTCCACTTT
TRBV18	.	TRBJ2-7	TRBD1	CASSPFFDRGSYEQYF	TGTGCCAGCTCACCATTCTTCGACAGGGGGTCCTACGAGCAGTACTTC
TRBV27	many	TRBJ2-7	.	CASSPFRAAYEQYF	TGTGCCAGCAGTCCCTTTCGAGCAGCCTACGAGCAGTACTTC
TRBV7-8	.	TRBJ2-1	.	CASSLEADSYNEQFF	TGTGCCAGCAGCTTAGAGGCTGACTCCTACAATGAGCAGTTCTTC
TRBV5-4	.	TRBJ1-1	TRBD1	CASSPLGQFNTEAFF	TGTGCCAGCAGTCCGCTGGGACAGTTCAACACTGAAGCTTTCTTT
TRBV4-2	many	TRBJ2-5	.	CASSQSRTPGETQYF	TGTGCCAGCAGCCAATCCAGGACCCCTGGGGAGACCCAGTACTTC
TRBV7-8	many	TRBJ2-1	.	CASSLVGVEQFF	TGTGCCAGCAGCTTAGTTGGAGTTGAGCAGTTCTTC
TRBV5-1	few	TRBJ2-1	.	CASGINNEQFF	TGCGCCAGCGGAATCAATAATGAGCAGTTCTTC
TRBV20-1	.	TRBJ2-7	.	CSAPGAGLNEQYF	TGCAGTGCGCCGGGAGCAGGGCTCAACGAGCAGTACTTC
TRBV6-6	.	TRBJ1-5	TRBD1	CASSRQGLNQPQHF	TGTGCCAGCAGCCGACAGGGGCTCAATCAGCCCCAGCATTTT
TRBV18	few	TRBJ2-5	.	CASSPPVVETQYF	TGTGCCAGCTCACCACCGGTCGTTGAGACCCAGTACTTC
TRBV9	few	TRBJ2-2	TRBD1	CASSEDRGGNTGELFF	TGTGCCAGCAGCGAGGACAGGGGCGGGAACACCGGGGAGCTGTTTTTT
TRBV29-1	few	TRBJ2-3	.	CSVPGENTDTQYF	TGCAGCGTGCCAGGGGAAAATACAGATACGCAGTATTTT
TRBV29-1	.	TRBJ2-5	TRBD2	CSVSGTSGEETQYF	TGCAGCGTGTCGGGGACTAGCGGGGAAGAGACCCAGTACTTC